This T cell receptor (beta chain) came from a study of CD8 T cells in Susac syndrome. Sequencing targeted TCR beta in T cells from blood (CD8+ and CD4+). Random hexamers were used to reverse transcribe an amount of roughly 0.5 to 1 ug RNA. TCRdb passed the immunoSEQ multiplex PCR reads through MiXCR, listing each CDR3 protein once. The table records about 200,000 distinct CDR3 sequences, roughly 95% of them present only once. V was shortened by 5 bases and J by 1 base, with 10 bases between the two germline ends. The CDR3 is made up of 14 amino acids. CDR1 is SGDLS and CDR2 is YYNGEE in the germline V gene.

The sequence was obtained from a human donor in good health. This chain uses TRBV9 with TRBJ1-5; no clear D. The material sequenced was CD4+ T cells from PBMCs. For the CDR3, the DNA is TGTGCCAGCAGTAGGGAAGGGAGCAATCAGCCCCAGCATTTT. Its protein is CASSREGSNQPQHF.